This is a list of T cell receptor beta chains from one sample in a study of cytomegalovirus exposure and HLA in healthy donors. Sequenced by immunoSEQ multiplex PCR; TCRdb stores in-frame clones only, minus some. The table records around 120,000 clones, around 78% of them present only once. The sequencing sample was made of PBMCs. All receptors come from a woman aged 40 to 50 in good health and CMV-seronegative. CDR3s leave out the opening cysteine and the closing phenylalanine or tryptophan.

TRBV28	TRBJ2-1	ASSLAGEGHEQF
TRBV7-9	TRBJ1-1	ASSMDSRAF
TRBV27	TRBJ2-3	ASSLSPGSADTQY
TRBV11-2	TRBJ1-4	ASSPRLGGEKLF
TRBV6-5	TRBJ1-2	ASRPPGQGSGYT
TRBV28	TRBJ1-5	ASKEYGVGQPQH
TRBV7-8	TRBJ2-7	ASSLYRDRDTYEQY
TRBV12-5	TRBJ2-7	ASGLIPDRPDYEQY
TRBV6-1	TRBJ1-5	ASSRTQGQPQH
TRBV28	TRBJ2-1	ASSPGLADNNEQF
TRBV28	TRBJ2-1	ASSFPGLVGGNEQF
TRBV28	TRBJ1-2	ASSLPRQGVLANYGYT
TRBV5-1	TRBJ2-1	ASSLEGLGSANEQF
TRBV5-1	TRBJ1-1	ASWEGRTEAF
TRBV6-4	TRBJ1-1	ASSEWESTEAF